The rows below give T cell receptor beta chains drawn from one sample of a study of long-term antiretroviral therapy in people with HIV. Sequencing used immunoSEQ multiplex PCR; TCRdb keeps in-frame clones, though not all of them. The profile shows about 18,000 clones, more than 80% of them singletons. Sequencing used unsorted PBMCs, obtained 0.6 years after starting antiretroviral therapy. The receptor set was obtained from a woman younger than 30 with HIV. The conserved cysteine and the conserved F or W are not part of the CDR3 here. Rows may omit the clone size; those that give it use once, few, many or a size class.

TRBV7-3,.,ASSLTGANNSPLH
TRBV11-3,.,ASSLMSGSGYEQY
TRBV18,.,ASSPRNEQF
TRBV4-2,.,ASSPRTSGEWDEQY
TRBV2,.,ASADFAANVLT
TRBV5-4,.,ASRTQGTGYT
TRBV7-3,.,ASSHVAATYNEQF
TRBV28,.,ASSFNPPNYGYT
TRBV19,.,ASSGTAGNTIY
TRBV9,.,ASSPEGTEAF
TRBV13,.,ASSPPEPNTGELF
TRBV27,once,ASSFGVDQPQH